This TCR beta chain was sequenced for a study of blood T cells in healthy people across ages. Next came a second PCR, run for about 6 to 12 cycles, which used a sample-barcoded 5' primer along with a J-beta primer mix. TCRdb used MiXCR to reprocess the 5' RACE reads, holding one entry per CDR3 protein. The data hold 1.5 million to 2 million distinct CDR3 sequences, with around 36% observed a single time. The V and J ends lost 0 bases and 5 bases, in that order; junction bases with no gene match: 6. Germline V gene data show CDR1 as LGHNT and CDR2 as FRNRAP. The CDR3 is 17 amino acids. This clonotype turned up a few times.

Sequencing was carried out using blood. The TCR sequence derives from a woman aged 30 to 39 in good health. The rearrangement links TRBV12-5 to TRBJ2-1; TRBD2 agrees at 11 bases. The CDR3 DNA follows: TGTGCTAGTGGTTTGGTCCTAGCGGGAGGAGGGGACAATGAGCAGTTCTTC. This sequence encodes CASGLVLAGGGDNEQFF.